Below, one TCR beta chain is given with its context. The target antigen is unknown. V trimming: 5 bases; J trimming: 5 bases; junction bases outside the gene matches: 7. This CDR3 comprises 14 residues. Germline V lookup: CDR1 SEHNR, CDR2 FQNEAQ (reference sequence). The sample comes from a study of shared clonotypes between healthy human individuals. Overall study results and limits: Among the subsets, naive ones generally showed larger estimated richness than memory ones.

Clones were sequenced by immunoSEQ multiplex PCR, and TCRdb holds only the in-frame ones, with some missing. The data contain about 510,000 clones, 90% to 96% of them singletons. Healthy HIV-negative adults with no recent acute infections or vaccinations were recruited as donors. The chain employs TRBV7-9 and TRBJ2-5, with 8 bases fitting TRBD1. The TCR comes from a woman aged 30 to 39 in good health. Sequences were obtained from naive CD4+ T cells sorted from blood. This sample's subset: CD45RA+ positively selected. The CDR3 protein is CASSPGTGGETQYF. The DNA for the CDR3 is TGTGCCAGCAGCCCCGGGACAGGAGGTGAGACCCAGTACTTC.